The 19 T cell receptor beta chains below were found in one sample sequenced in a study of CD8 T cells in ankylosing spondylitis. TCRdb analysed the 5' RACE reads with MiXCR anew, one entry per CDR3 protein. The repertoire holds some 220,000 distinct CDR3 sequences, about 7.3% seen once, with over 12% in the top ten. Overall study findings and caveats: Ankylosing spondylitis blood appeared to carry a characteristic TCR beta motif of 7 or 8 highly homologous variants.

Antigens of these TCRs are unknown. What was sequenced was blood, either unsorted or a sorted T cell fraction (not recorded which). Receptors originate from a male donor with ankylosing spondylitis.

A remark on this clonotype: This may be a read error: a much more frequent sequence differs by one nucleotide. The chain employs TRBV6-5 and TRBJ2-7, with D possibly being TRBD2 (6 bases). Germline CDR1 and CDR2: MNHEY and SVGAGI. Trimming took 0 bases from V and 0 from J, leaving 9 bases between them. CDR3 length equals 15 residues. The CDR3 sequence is CASSYSVGGSYEQYF. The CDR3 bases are TGTGCCAGCAGTTACTCAGTGGGGGGCTCCTACGAGCAGTACTTC.

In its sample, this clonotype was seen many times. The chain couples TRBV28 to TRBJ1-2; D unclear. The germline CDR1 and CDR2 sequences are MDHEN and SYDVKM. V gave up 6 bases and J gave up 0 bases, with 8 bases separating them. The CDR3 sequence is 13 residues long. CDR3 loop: CASSPGSNYGYTF. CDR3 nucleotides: TGTGCCAGCAGCCCGGGATCTAACTATGGCTACACCTTC.

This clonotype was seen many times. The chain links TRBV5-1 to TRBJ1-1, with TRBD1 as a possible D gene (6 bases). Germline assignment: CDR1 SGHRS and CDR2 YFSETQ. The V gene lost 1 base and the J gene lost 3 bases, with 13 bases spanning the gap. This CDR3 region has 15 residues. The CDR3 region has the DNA TGCGCCAGCAGCTTGCCTAAAGGGGGTTACACTGAAGCTTTCTTT. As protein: CASSLPKGGYTEAFF.

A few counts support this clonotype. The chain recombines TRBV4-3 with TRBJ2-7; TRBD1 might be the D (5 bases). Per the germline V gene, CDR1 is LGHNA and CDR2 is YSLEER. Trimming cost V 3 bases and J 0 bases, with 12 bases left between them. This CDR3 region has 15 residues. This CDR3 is CASSQGLASSYEQYF. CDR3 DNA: TGCGCCAGCAGCCAGGGGCTGGCAAGCTCCTACGAGCAGTACTTC.

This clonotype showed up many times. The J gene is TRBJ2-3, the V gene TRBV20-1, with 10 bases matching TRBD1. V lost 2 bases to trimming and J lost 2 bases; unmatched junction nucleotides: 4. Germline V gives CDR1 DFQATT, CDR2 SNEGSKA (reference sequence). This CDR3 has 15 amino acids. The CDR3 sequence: CSARPGTGDTDTQYF. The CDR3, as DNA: TGCAGTGCTAGACCCGGGACAGGGGACACAGATACGCAGTATTTT.

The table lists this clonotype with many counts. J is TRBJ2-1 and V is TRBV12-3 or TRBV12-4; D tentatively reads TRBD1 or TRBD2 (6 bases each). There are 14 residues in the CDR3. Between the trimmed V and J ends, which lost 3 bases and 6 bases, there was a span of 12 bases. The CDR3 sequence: CASSLIGGSNEQFF. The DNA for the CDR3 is TGTGCCAGCAGTTTGATAGGGGGGTCCAATGAGCAGTTCTTC.

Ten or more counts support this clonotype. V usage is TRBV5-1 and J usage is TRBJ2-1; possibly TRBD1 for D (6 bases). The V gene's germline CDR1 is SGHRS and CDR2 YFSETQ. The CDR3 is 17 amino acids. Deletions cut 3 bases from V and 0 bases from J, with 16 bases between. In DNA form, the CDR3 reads TGCGCCAGCAGCTCCGATTCAGGGGCTAGCTCCTACAATGAGCAGTTCTTC. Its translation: CASSSDSGASSYNEQFF.

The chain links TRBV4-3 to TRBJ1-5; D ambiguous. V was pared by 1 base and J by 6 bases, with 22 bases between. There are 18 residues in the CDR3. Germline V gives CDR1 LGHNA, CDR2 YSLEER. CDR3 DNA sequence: TGCGCCAGCAGCCAAGCCCTTTCTGGGATTAAGAAGTCTCAGCCCCAGCATTTT. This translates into CASSQALSGIKKSQPQHF.

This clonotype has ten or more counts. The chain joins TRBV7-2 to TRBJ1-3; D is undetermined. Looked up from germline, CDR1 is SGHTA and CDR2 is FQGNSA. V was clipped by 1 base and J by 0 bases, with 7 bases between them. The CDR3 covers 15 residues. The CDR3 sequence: CASSLGRFSGNTIYF. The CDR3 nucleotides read TGTGCCAGCAGCTTAGGGAGATTCTCTGGAAACACCATATATTTT.

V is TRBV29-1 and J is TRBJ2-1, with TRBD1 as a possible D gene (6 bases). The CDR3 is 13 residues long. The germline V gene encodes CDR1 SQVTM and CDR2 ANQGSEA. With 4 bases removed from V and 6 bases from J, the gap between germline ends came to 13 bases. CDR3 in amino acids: CSVVGTRRNEQFF. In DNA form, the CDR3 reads TGCAGCGTTGTCGGGACACGGCGCAATGAGCAGTTCTTC.

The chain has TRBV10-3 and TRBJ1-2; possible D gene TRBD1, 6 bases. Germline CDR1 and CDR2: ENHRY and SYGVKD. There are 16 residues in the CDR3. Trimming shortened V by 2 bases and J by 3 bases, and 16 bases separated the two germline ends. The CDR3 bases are TGTGCCATCAGTGAGCCCGGGGGCTTCAGTCACTATGGCTACACCTTC. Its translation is CAISEPGGFSHYGYTF.

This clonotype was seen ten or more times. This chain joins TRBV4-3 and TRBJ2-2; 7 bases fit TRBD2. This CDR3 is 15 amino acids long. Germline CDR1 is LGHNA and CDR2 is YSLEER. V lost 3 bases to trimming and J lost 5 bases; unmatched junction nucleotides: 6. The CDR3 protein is CASSQGRGGTGELFF. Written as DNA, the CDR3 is TGCGCCAGCAGCCAGGGCCGGGGAGGGACCGGGGAGCTGTTTTTT.

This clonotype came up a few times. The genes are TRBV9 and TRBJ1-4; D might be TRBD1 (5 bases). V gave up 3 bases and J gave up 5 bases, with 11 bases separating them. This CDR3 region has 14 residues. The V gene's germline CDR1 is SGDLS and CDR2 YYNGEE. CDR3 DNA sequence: TGTGCCAGCAGCGCCCGGGAGGGGAATGAAAAACTGTTTTTT. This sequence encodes CASSAREGNEKLFF.

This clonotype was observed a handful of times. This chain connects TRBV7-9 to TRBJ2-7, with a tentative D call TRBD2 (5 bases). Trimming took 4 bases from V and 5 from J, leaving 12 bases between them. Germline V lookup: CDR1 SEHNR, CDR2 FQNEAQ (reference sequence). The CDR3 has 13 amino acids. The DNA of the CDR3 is TGTGCCAGCAGCTCCCCGTCGGGGAACGAGCAGTACTTC. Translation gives CASSSPSGNEQYF.

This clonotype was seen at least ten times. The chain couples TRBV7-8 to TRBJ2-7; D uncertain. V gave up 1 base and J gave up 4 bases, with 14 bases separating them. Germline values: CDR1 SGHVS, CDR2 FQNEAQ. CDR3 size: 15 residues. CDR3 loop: CASSLERRKLYEQYF. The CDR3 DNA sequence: TGTGCCAGCAGCTTAGAGCGAAGGAAGTTGTACGAGCAGTACTTC. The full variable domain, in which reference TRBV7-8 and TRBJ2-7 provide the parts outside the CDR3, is GAGVSQSPRYKVAKRGQDVALRCDPISGHVSLFWYQQALGQGPEFLTYFQNEAQLDKSGLPSDRFFAERPEGSVSTLKIQRTQQEDSAVYLCASSLERRKLYEQYFGPGTRLTVT.

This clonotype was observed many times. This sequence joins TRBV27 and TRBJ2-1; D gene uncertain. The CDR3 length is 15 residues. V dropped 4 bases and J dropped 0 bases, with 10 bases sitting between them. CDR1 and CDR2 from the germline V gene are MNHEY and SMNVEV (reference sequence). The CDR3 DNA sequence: TGTGCCAGCAGTTCTGGCAGGAGCTCCTACAATGAGCAGTTCTTC. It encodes CASSSGRSSYNEQFF.

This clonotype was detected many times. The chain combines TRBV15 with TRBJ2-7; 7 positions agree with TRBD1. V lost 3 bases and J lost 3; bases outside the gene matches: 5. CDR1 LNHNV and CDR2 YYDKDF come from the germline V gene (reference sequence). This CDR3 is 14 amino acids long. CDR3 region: CATSSRGSGYEQYF. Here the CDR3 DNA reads TGTGCCACCAGCAGCAGGGGGAGCGGCTACGAGCAGTACTTC. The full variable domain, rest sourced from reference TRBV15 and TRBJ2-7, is DAMVIQNPRYQVTQFGKPVTLSCSQTLNHNVMYWYQQKSSQAPKLLFHYYDKDFNNEADTPDNFQSRRPNTSFCFLDIRSPGLGDTAMYLCATSSRGSGYEQYFGPGTRLTVT.

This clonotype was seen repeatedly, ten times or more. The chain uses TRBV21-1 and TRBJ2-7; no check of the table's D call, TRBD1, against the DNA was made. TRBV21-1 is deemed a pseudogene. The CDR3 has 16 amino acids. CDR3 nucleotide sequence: TGTGCCAGCAGCAAAGGACGGGACAGACACTCCTACGAGCAGTACTTC. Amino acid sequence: CASSKGRDRHSYEQYF.

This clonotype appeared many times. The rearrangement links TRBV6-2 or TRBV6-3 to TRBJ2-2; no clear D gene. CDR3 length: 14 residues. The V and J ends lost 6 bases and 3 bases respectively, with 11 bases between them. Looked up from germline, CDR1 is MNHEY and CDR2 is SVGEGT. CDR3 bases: TGTGCCAGCAGCCTAAGCACGGACACCGGGGAGCTGTTTTTT. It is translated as CASSLSTDTGELFF.